The rows below give T cell receptor beta chains drawn from one sample of a study of blood T cell repertoires in COVID-19. Profiled with immunoSEQ multiplex PCR; TCRdb holds only in-frame clones, not every one. The repertoire has a few hundred thousand clones, 85% of them found once; the top ten carry 3% to 4.5%. Sequences were obtained from peripheral blood. The source is a woman aged 18-35 years with acute or convalescent COVID-19. CDR3s include the opening cysteine and the closing phenylalanine or tryptophan. A D gene is named only where the DNA matches it firmly. Only part of the rows carry a size: once, few, many, or a class if the clone is expanded.

TRBV30	TRBJ1-3	NA	NA	TGTGCCTGGAAAAGTGCCGGTTCTGGAAACACCATATATTTT	CAWKSAGSGNTIYF
TRBV18	TRBJ1-1	NA	NA	TGTGCCAGCTCACCACGACCCCCAGGGCAGAACACTGAAGCTTTCTTT	CASSPRPPGQNTEAFF
TRBV5-4	TRBJ2-7	TRBD1	few	TGTGCCAGCAGCAGTACAGGGGGCGCGTACGAGCAGTACTTC	CASSSTGGAYEQYF
TRBV2	TRBJ1-4	NA	NA	TGTGCCAGCAGTGAGGAGGACCCTCGGAAAAAACTGTTTTTT	CASSEEDPRKKLFF
TRBV24-1	TRBJ2-1	NA	few	TGTGCCACCAGTGACGGAGGGTTCCGTGTCAATGAGCAGTTCTTC	CATSDGGFRVNEQFF
TRBV19	TRBJ2-3	TRBD2	NA	TGTGCCAGTAGCCTCGCCAAACAGTGGGCGGGAGGTCGTGTTACGCAGTATTTT	CASSLAKQWAGGRVTQYF
TRBV19	TRBJ1-2	NA	NA	TGTGCCAGTAGTATCGTGGGCTCCCGAGCCTATGGCTACACCTTC	CASSIVGSRAYGYTF
TRBV5-5	TRBJ1-4	TRBD1	NA	TGTGCCAGCAGCTCGGGACAGGGAGACGAAAAACTGTTTTTT	CASSSGQGDEKLFF
TRBV7-9	TRBJ2-7	NA	NA	TGTGCCAGCAGTTCCACACCGCAGGCCTACGAGCAGTACTTC	CASSSTPQAYEQYF
TRBV27	TRBJ2-6	NA	NA	TGTGCCAGCACTCGGGACGGGGGTGCGGGGGCCAACGTCCTGACTTTC	CASTRDGGAGANVLTF
TRBV9	TRBJ1-2	NA	NA	TGTGCCAGCAGCACGGGGTTGGGCTACACCTTC	CASSTGLGYTF
TRBV5-1	TRBJ2-3	TRBD2	NA	TGCGCCAGCAGCTTTAGCGGGACGGGGGCAGATACGCAGTATTTT	CASSFSGTGADTQYF
TRBV5-4	TRBJ2-1	NA	NA	TGTGCCAGCAGCTTCCGGCGGGCAAGCTCCTACAATGAGCAGTTCTTC	CASSFRRASSYNEQFF
TRBV6-5	TRBJ2-7	NA	NA	TGTGCCAGCAGTCCCAGGGAAACCTACGAGCAGTACTTC	CASSPRETYEQYF
TRBV11-1	TRBJ2-3	TRBD2	NA	TGTGCCAGCAGCTTACTAGCGGGGGGGCCAGATACGCAGTATTTT	CASSLLAGGPDTQYF
TRBV15	TRBJ2-7	NA	NA	TGTGCCACCAGCAGAGAGAGGGGGTCGACAGTCAGCTCCTACGAGCAGTACTTC	CATSRERGSTVSSYEQYF
TRBV29-1	TRBJ2-1	TRBD2	NA	TGCAGCGTTGTCGAAGGGAGGGCCTTACGCGAGCAGTTCTTC	CSVVEGRALREQFF
TRBV5-4	TRBJ2-3	TRBD1	few	TGTGCCAGCAGACGACAGGGGGCAATAGATACGCAGTATTTT	CASRRQGAIDTQYF
TRBV6-2/TRBV6-3	TRBJ2-1	NA	NA	TGTGCCAGCAGTTACTCTACGGAGGGGCAGGAGCAGTTCTTC	CASSYSTEGQEQFF
TRBV29-1	TRBJ2-5	NA	NA	TGCAGCGTTGAAGGGGCAGAATCCCAAGAGACCCAGTACTTC	CSVEGAESQETQYF
TRBV7-9	TRBJ2-7	NA	few	TGTGCCAGCAGCCCCGAACAGCCCCTCCGCCTCTACGAGCAGTACTTC	CASSPEQPLRLYEQYF
TRBV4-1	TRBJ1-2	NA	NA	TGCGCCAGCAGCCAAGCTGCTAACTATGGCTACACCTTC	CASSQAANYGYTF
TRBV9	TRBJ2-1	NA	NA	TGTGCCAGCAGCGTAGATTTTAGCTCCTACAATGAGCAGTTCTTC	CASSVDFSSYNEQFF
TRBV10-3	TRBJ2-7	NA	NA	TGTGCCATCAGAGACCGGGGGACTCACTACGAGCAGTACTTC	CAIRDRGTHYEQYF
TRBV28	TRBJ2-7	TRBD1	NA	TGTGCCAGCAGTTCCCAGACAGGGGTAGGCGAGCAGTACTTC	CASSSQTGVGEQYF
TRBV6-6	TRBJ1-2	NA	NA	TGTGCCAGCATCCCCGGGGAGGGGGACTATGGCTACACCTTC	CASIPGEGDYGYTF
TRBV19	TRBJ2-7	TRBD2	NA	TGTGCCAGTAGTATCTTAACTAGCGGGAGGGCCTACGAGCAGTACTTC	CASSILTSGRAYEQYF
TRBV5-6	TRBJ2-7	TRBD2	NA	TGTGCCAGCAGGGCCGGGACTACCTTCCCCTACGAGCAGTACTTC	CASRAGTTFPYEQYF
TRBV2	TRBJ1-2	NA	NA	TGTGCCAGCTCAGGCTATGGCTACACCTTC	CASSGYGYTF
TRBV10-2	TRBJ2-1	TRBD2	NA	TGCGCCAGCAGAGAACTAGCGGGGGGCGATGAGCAGTTCTTC	CASRELAGGDEQFF
TRBV6-5	TRBJ1-6	NA	NA	TGTGCCAGCAAGACTATGTCCTATAATTCACCCCTCCACTTT	CASKTMSYNSPLHF
TRBV5-1	TRBJ2-3	NA	NA	TGCGCCAGCAGCACACAGGGTTTGTACACAGATACGCAGTATTTT	CASSTQGLYTDTQYF
TRBV7-3	TRBJ2-2	NA	NA	TGTGCCAGCAGCGCCGGCGGGGAGCTGTTTTTT	CASSAGGELFF
TRBV6-5	TRBJ2-5	TRBD2	NA	TGTGCCAGCAGTCTACCCCGGGGAGGGCCCGAGACCCAGTACTTC	CASSLPRGGPETQYF
TRBV2	TRBJ2-1	TRBD2	NA	TGTGCCAGCAGCGGACTAGCGGGGGGGAGCTCCTACAATGAGCAGTTCTTC	CASSGLAGGSSYNEQFF
TRBV9	TRBJ1-6	TRBD1	few	TGTGCCAGCAGGGGACAGGGGGATCTCAATTCACCCCTCCACTTT	CASRGQGDLNSPLHF
TRBV7-3	TRBJ1-2	NA	NA	TGTGCCAGCAGCCCTGACAGTATGTTAGGCTACACCTTC	CASSPDSMLGYTF
TRBV10-3	TRBJ1-1	NA	NA	TGTGCCATCAGGGACAGCTCTGCGAACACTGAAGCTTTCTTT	CAIRDSSANTEAFF
TRBV5-6	TRBJ2-1	NA	NA	TGTGCCAGCAGCATCCATCAGGGTACTACGTGGAATGAGCAGTTCTTC	CASSIHQGTTWNEQFF
TRBV4-2	TRBJ2-3	TRBD2	NA	TGTGCCAGCAGATACCTTCCGGGACTAGAGGGAGAGGATACGCAGTATTTT	CASRYLPGLEGEDTQYF
TRBV2	TRBJ2-5	TRBD2	NA	TGTGCCAGCCAAGGACTAGCGGGAGGGCCCCAAGAGACCCAGTACTTC	CASQGLAGGPQETQYF
TRBV27	TRBJ1-5	TRBD1	NA	TGTGCCAGCAGTTACCAGGGGGCAGGACAGCCCCAGCATTTT	CASSYQGAGQPQHF
TRBV7-8	TRBJ1-1	NA	NA	TGTGCCAGCAGCCTGACAGCGATCAACACTGAAGCTTTCTTT	CASSLTAINTEAFF
TRBV19	TRBJ1-6	TRBD1	few	TGTGCCAGTTCTGGGACAGGGAAGTCACCCCTCCACTTT	CASSGTGKSPLHF
TRBV13	TRBJ2-3	TRBD2	NA	TGTGCCAGCAGCTTCGGGACTATAAGCACAGATACGCAGTATTTT	CASSFGTISTDTQYF
TRBV7-2	TRBJ2-7	TRBD2	NA	TGTGCCAGCAGTTTGGAGTGGGGCCTAGCGGTGGACTACGAGCAGTACTTC	CASSLEWGLAVDYEQYF
TRBV11-2	TRBJ2-4	TRBD2	NA	TGTGCCAGCAGCTTAGGAGTAGCGGGGGGGCGAAACATTCAGTACTTC	CASSLGVAGGRNIQYF
TRBV19	TRBJ2-7	TRBD2	NA	TGTGCCAGTAGTCCTCTGGGGGACGGGGGGATCGAGGAGCAGTACTTC	CASSPLGDGGIEEQYF
TRBV6-5	TRBJ1-5	TRBD1	NA	TGTGCCAGCAGTACCCGGACAGGAAGCAATCAGCCCCAGCATTTT	CASSTRTGSNQPQHF
TRBV6-5	TRBJ1-1	NA	NA	TGTGCCAGCAGCCGTCCCGGGACTTTGACTGAAGCTTTCTTT	CASSRPGTLTEAFF
TRBV11-2	TRBJ2-3	NA	once	TGTGCCAGCAGCTTAGATCTGTTATTTGCCGGTACGCAGTATTTT	CASSLDLLFAGTQYF
TRBV5-4	TRBJ1-2	NA	NA	TGTGCCAGCAGCTTGGCAGGGGCCCAGTTGAGGTACACCTTC	CASSLAGAQLRYTF
TRBV6-1	TRBJ2-1	TRBD2	few	TGTGCCAGCAGTGAACCGATACTAGCGGGGGAAGACAATGAGCAGTTCTTC	CASSEPILAGEDNEQFF
TRBV29-1	TRBJ1-1	NA	NA	TGCAGCGTTGAAGATTCCGGGATGAGAGCTTTCTTT	CSVEDSGMRAFF
TRBV28	TRBJ1-1	TRBD1	many	TGTGCCAGCAGTTTATGGGACAGGGCCACTGAAGCTTTCTTT	CASSLWDRATEAFF